This T cell receptor beta chain derives from a study of blood T cell repertoires in COVID-19. For the study at large: Sites across the United States, Italy and Spain contributed samples from acute and convalescent COVID-19. Sources were T cells, B-cell-depleted T cells, or PBMCs; the material itself was cDNA or gDNA.

How the authors handled the data: Estimation of nucleated cell counts was performed using reference gene primer amplification. TCRdb keeps only in-frame clones here, not all; method: immunoSEQ multiplex PCR. The D gene and trimming were derived from the DNA, and the V and J assignments and clone size from that table. The sample holds 190,000 or so clones; just under 90% are singletons and the top ten take approximately 6%. CDR1 is SGHTS, CDR2 YDEGEE, per germline. The J segment lost 0 bases and the V segment lost 3 bases, leaving 3 bases of the junction unmatched. CDR3 size: 15 residues. The TCR sequence derives from a man aged 55 to 69 who had recovered from COVID-19. The chain employs TRBV5-8 and TRBJ1-5; 7 positions agree with TRBD1. The sample was peripheral blood. The CDR3 DNA is TGTGCCAGCAGCTCGGGACAGTATAGCAATCAGCCCCAGCATTTT. Protein: CASSSGQYSNQPQHF.